The T cell receptor (beta chain) under discussion was sequenced for a study of human T cells and chemical hapten exposure. Time point defined: patch test 2, 6 weeks after DPC sensitization. Sample treatment: therapeutic diphenylcyclopropenone sensitization with weekly scalp DPC. The CDR3 covers 14 residues. V lost 5 bases, J lost 7 bases, and 8 bases stayed unmatched. The germline gives CDR1 SEHNR, CDR2 FQNEAQ (reference sequence). TCRdb fed the RACE reads into MiXCR, producing one record per CDR3 protein. The repertoire consists of tens of thousands of distinct CDR3 sequences, with less than 10% occurring once and the leading ten covering 1.7%.

The TCR originated in a woman aged 45-65 years with alopecia areata. Some clones in this sample may be carry-over from other donors' samples. The material sequenced was whole blood, taken in connection with sensitization to the hapten diphenylcyclopropenone (DPC). V gene TRBV7-9 combines with J gene TRBJ2-1, with 7 bases fitting TRBD2. The CDR3 nucleotides read TGTGCCAGCAGCCTTGATCGGGAGGTGAATGAGCAGTTCTTC. Translation gives CASSLDREVNEQFF.